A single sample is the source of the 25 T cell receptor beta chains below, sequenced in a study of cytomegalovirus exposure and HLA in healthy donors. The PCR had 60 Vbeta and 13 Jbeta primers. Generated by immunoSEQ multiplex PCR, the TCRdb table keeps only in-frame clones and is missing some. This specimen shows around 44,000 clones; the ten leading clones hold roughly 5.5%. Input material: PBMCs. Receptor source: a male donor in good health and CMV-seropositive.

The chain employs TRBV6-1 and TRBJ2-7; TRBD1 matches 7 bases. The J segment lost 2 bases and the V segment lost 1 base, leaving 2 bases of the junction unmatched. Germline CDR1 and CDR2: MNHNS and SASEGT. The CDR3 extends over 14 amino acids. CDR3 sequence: CASSEGQGTYEQYF. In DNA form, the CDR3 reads TGTGCCAGCAGTGAAGGACAGGGAACCTACGAGCAGTACTTC.

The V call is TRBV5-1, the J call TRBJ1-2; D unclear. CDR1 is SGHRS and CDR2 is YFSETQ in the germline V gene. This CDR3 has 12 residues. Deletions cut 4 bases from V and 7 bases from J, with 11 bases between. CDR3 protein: CASSPGEVGYTF. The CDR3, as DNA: TGCGCCAGCAGCCCGGGTGAAGTTGGCTACACCTTC. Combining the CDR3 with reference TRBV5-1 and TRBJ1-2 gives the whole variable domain KAGVTQTPRYLIKTRGQQVTLSCSPISGHRSVSWYQQTPGQGLQFLFEYFSETQRNKGNFPGRFSGRQFSNSRSEMNVSTLELGDSALYLCASSPGEVGYTFGSGTRLTVV.

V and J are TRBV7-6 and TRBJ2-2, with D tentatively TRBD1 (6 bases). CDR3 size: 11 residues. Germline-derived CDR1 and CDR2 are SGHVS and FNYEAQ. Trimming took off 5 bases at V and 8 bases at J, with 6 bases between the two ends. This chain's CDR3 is CASSQGGELFF. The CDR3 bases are TGTGCCAGCAGCCAGGGGGGGGAGCTGTTTTTT.

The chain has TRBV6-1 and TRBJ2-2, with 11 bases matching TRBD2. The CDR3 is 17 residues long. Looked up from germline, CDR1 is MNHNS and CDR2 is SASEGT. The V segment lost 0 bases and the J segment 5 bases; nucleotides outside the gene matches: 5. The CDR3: CASSEAMTSGATGELFF. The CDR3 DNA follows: TGTGCCAGCAGTGAAGCGATGACTAGCGGGGCTACCGGGGAGCTGTTTTTT.

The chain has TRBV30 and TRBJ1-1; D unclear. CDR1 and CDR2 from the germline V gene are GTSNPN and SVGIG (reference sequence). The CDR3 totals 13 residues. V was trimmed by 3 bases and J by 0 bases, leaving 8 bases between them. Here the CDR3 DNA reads TGTGCCTGGAGGTGGCGGCTGAACACTGAAGCTTTCTTT. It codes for CAWRWRLNTEAFF.

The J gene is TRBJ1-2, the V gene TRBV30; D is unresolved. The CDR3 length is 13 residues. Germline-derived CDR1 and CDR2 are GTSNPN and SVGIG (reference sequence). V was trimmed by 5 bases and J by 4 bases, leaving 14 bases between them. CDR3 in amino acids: CAWVERDIYGYTF. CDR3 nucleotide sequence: TGTGCCTGGGTCGAACGAGATATCTATGGCTACACCTTC.

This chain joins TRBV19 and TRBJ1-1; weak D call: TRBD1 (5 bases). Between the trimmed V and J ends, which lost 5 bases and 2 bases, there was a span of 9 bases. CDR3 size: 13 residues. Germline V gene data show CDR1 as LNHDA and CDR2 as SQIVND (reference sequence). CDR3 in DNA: TGTGCCAGTAGTCAGACAGCAAACACTGAAGCTTTCTTT. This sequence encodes CASSQTANTEAFF.

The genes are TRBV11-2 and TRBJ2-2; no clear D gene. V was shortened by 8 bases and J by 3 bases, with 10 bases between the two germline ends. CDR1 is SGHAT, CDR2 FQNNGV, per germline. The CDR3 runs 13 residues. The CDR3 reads CASHSLHTGELFF. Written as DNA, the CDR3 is TGTGCCAGCCATAGCCTGCACACCGGGGAGCTGTTTTTT. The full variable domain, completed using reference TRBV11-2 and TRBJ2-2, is EAGVAQSPRYKIIEKRQSVAFWCNPISGHATLYWYQQILGQGPKLLIQFQNNGVVDDSQLPKDRFSAERLKGVDSTLKIQPAKLEDSAVYLCASHSLHTGELFFGEGSRLTVL.

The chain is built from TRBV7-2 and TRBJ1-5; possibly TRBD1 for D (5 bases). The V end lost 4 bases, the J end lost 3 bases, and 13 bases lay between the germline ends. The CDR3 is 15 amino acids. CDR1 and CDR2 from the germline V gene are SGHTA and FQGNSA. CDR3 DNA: TGTGCCAGCAGCTCCAGGGATCGGAACAATCAGCCCCAGCATTTT. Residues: CASSSRDRNNQPQHF.

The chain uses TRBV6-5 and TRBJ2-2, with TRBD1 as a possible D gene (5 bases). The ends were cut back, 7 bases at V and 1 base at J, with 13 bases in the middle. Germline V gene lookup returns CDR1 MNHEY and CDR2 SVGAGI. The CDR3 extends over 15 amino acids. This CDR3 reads CASKGIHGNTGELFF. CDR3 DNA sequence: TGTGCCAGCAAGGGGATCCACGGGAACACCGGGGAGCTGTTTTTT.

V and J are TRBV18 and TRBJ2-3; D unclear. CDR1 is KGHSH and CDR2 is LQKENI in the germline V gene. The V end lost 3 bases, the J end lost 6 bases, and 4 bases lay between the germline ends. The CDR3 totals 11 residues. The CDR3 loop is CASSPSDTQYF. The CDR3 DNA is TGTGCCAGCTCACCCTCCGATACGCAGTATTTT.

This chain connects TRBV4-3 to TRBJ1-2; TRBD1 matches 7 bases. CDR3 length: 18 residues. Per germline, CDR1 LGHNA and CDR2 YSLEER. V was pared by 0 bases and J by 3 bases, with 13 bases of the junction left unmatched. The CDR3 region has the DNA TGCGCCAGCAGCCAAGATACAGCCGGGACAGAGGACTACTATGGCTACACCTTC. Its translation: CASSQDTAGTEDYYGYTF.

The CDR3 sequence is CASSVQGYGNTEAFF. As DNA, the CDR3 is TGTGCCAGCAGCGTACAGGGATATGGGAACACTGAAGCTTTCTTT. The chain links TRBV9 to TRBJ1-1, with D perhaps TRBD1 (5 bases). This CDR3 region has 15 residues. With 1 base removed from V and 1 base from J, the gap between germline ends came to 11 bases. Germline assignment: CDR1 SGDLS and CDR2 YYNGEE.

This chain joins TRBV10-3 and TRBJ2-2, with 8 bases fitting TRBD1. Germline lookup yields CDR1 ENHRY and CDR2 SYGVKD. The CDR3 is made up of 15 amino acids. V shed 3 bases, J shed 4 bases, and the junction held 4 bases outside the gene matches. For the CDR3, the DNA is TGTGCCATCAGTGATCAGGGGGCGCCCACCGGGGAGCTGTTTTTT. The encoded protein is CAISDQGAPTGELFF.

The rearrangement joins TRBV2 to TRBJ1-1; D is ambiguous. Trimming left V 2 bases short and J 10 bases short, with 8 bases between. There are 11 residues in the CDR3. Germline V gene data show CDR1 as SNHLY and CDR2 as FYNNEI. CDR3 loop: CASSESPVAFF. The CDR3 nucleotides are TGTGCCAGCAGTGAAAGTCCGGTAGCTTTCTTT.

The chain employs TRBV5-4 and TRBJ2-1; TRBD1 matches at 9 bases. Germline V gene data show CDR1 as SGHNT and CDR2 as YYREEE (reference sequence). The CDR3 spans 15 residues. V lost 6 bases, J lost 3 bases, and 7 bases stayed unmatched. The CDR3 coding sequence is TGTGCCAGCACCTCCGGGACAGGGAACTACAATGAGCAGTTCTTC. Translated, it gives CASTSGTGNYNEQFF.

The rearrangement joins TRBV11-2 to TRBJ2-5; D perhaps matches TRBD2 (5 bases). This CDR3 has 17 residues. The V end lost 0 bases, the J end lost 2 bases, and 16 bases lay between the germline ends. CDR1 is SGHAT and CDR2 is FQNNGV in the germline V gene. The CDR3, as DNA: TGTGCCAGCAGCTTAGATCCACGCGGGCGTCAACAAGAGACCCAGTACTTC. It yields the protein CASSLDPRGRQQETQYF.

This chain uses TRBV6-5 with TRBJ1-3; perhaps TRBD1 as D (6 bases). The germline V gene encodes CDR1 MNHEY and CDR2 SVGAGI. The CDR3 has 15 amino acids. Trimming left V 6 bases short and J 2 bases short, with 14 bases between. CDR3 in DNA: TGTGCCAGCAGCTCGACCCGACAGGCTGGAAACACCATATATTTT. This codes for CASSSTRQAGNTIYF.

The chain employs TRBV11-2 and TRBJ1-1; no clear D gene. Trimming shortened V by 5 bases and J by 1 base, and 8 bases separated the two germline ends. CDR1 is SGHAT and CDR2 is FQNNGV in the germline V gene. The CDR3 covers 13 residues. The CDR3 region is CASSPLRNTEAFF. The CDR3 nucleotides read TGTGCCAGCAGCCCCCTGAGGAACACTGAAGCTTTCTTT. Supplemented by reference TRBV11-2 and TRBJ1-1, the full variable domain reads EAGVAQSPRYKIIEKRQSVAFWCNPISGHATLYWYQQILGQGPKLLIQFQNNGVVDDSQLPKDRFSAERLKGVDSTLKIQPAKLEDSAVYLCASSPLRNTEAFFGQGTRLTVV.

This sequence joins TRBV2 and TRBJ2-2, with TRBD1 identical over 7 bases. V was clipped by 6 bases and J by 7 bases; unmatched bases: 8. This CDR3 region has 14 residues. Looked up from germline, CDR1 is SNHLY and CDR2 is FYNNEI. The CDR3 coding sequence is TGTGCCAGCAGGAGGGGGCCAGGGGTCGGGGAGCTGTTTTTT. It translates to CASRRGPGVGELFF.

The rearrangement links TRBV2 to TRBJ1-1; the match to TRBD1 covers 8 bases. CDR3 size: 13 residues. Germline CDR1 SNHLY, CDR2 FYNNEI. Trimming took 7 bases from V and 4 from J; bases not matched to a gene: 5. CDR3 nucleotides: TGTGCCAGCACCCCGGACAGGGCCACTGAAGCTTTCTTT. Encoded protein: CASTPDRATEAFF.

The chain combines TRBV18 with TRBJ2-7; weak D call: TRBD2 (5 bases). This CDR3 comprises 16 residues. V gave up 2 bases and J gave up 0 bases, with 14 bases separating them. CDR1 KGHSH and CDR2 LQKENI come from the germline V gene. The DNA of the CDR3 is TGTGCCAGCTCACCAGGGGAGAGATGGATCTCCTACGAGCAGTACTTC. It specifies CASSPGERWISYEQYF. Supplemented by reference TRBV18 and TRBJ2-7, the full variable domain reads NAGVMQNPRHLVRRRGQEARLRCSPMKGHSHVYWYRQLPEEGLKFMVYLQKENIIDESGMPKERFSAEFPKEGPSILRIQQVVRGDSAAYFCASSPGERWISYEQYFGPGTRLTVT.

CDR3 amino acids: CAWSSPGLAVTQYF. Written as DNA, the CDR3 is TGTGCCTGGAGTTCCCCGGGACTAGCGGTAACGCAGTATTTT. V usage is TRBV30 and J usage is TRBJ2-3, with TRBD2 matching over 11 bases. The CDR3 sequence is 14 residues long. CDR1 and CDR2 (germline): GTSNPN, SVGIG (reference sequence). Trimming cost V 2 bases and J 9 bases; bases outside gene matches: 7.

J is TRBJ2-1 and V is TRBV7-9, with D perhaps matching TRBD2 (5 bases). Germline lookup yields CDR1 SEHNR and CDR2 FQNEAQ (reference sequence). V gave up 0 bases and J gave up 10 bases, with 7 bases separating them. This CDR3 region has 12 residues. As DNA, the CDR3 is TGTGCCAGCAGCTTAGCATGGAGGGAGCAGTTCTTC. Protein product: CASSLAWREQFF.

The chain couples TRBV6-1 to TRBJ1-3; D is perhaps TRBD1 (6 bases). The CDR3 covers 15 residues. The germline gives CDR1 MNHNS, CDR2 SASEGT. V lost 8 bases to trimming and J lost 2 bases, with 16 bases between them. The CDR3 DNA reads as TGTGCCAGCGACGAACCAGGGGTGCCTGGAAACACCATATATTTT. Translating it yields CASDEPGVPGNTIYF.